This paragraph covers one T cell receptor (beta chain) sequence. Its antigen is as yet unknown. This sample was included in a study of T cells after yellow fever vaccination. The study's findings and limits: Faster peaking, at day 5 versus 15, marked a secondary response that was weaker. Clones from primary vaccination mostly reappeared after the booster (96% CD4, less than 90% CD8).

Deletions cut 3 bases from V and 7 bases from J, with 18 bases between. Germline CDR1 is SGDLS and CDR2 is YYNGEE. This CDR3 has 15 amino acids. Synthesis of TCR cDNA relied on 5'RACE template switching, which attached a universal primer site and UMIs. A single record per CDR3 protein comes from TCRdb applying MiXCR to the 5' RACE reads. Found here are roughly 500,000 distinct CDR3 sequences, roughly 21% of them singletons; the top ten hold around 15%. The source is a young man who received the YFV17D yellow fever vaccine. This rearrangement joins TRBV9 to TRBJ2-3, with a weak D call TRBD1 (6 bases). The sequences come from PBMCs, collected 15 days after the yellow fever booster vaccination. CDR3 sequence: CASSGKSTGRHTQYF. CDR3 sequence (DNA): TGTGCCAGCAGCGGGAAATCTACAGGGCGACATACGCAGTATTTT.